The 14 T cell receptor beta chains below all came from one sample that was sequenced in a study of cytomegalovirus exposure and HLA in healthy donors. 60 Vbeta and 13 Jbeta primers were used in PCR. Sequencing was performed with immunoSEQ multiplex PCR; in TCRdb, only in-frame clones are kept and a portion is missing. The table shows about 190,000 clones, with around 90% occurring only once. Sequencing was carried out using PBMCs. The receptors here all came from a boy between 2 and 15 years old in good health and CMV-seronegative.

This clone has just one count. CDR3 nucleotides: TGCGCCAGCAGTGAGCTGCCTCAGGGGACCGTGCAGTTCTTC. Amino acid sequence: CASSELPQGTVQFF. The chain recombines TRBV10-1 with TRBJ2-1; weak D call: TRBD1 (6 bases). This CDR3 spans 14 amino acids. The germline gives CDR1 WNHNN, CDR2 SYGVQD (reference sequence). The ends were cut back, 2 bases at V and 12 bases at J, with 17 bases in the middle.

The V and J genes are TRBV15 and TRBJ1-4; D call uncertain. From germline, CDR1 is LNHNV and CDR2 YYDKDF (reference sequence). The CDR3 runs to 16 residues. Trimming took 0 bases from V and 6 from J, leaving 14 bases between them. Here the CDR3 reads CATSRDPSGRDEKLFF. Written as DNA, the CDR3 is TGTGCCACCAGCAGAGATCCGTCGGGGAGGGATGAAAAACTGTTTTTT.

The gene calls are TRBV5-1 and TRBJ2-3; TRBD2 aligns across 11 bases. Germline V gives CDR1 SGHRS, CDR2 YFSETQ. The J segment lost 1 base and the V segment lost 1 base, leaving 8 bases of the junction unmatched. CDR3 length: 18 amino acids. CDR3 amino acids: CASSLSSGGASGTDTQYF. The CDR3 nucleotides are TGCGCCAGCAGCTTGAGTAGCGGGGGGGCCTCTGGCACAGATACGCAGTATTTT.

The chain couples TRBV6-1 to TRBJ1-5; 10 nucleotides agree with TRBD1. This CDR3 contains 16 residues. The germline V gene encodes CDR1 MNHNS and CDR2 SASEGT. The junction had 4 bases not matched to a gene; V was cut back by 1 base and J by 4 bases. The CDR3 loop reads CASSEGTGGYNQPQHF. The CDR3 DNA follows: TGTGCCAGCAGTGAAGGGACAGGGGGATATAATCAGCCCCAGCATTTT.

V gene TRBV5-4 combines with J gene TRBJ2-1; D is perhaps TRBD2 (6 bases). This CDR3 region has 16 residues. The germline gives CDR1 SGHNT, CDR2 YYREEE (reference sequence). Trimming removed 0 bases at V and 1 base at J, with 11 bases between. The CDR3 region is CASSLVFAGSYNEQFF. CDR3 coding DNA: TGTGCCAGCAGCTTGGTATTTGCGGGATCCTACAATGAGCAGTTCTTC.

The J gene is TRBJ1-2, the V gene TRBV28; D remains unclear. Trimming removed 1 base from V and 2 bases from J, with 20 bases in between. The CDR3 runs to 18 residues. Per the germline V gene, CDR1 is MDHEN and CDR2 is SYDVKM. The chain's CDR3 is CASSLLLEGTDQNYGYTF. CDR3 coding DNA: TGTGCCAGCAGTTTATTGTTAGAGGGAACGGACCAAAACTATGGCTACACCTTC.

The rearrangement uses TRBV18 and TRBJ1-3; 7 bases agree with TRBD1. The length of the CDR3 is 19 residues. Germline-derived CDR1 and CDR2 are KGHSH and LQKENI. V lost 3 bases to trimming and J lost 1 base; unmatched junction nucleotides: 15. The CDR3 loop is CASSPLGRTGTLSGNTIYF. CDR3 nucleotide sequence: TGTGCCAGCTCACCCCTCGGCAGGACAGGAACTTTATCTGGAAACACCATATATTTT.

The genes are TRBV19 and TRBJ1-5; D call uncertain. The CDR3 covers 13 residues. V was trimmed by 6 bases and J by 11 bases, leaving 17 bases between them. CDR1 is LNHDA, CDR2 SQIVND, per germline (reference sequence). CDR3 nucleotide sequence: TGTGCCAGTAGCGCACCAGCGGCCAGGACCCAGCATTTT. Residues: CASSAPAARTQHF.

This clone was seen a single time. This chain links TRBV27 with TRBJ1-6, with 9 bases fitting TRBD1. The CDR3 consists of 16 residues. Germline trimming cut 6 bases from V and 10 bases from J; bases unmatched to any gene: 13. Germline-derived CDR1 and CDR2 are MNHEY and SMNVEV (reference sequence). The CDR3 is CASSPLKGQGNSPLHF. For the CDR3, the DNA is TGTGCCAGCAGCCCCCTTAAGGGACAGGGTAACTCACCCCTCCACTTT.

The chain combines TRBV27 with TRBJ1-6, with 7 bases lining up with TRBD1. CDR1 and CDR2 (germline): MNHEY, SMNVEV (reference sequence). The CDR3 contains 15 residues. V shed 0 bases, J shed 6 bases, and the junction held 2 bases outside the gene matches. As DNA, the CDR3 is TGTGCCAGCAGTTTATCCGGGACAGTTAATTCACCCCTCCACTTT. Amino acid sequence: CASSLSGTVNSPLHF.

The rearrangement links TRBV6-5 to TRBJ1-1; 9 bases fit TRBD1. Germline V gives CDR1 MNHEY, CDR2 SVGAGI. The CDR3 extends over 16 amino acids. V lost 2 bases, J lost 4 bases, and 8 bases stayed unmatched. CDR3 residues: CASSYGLDRGGTEAFF. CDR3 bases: TGTGCCAGCAGTTACGGGTTGGACAGGGGCGGCACTGAAGCTTTCTTT.

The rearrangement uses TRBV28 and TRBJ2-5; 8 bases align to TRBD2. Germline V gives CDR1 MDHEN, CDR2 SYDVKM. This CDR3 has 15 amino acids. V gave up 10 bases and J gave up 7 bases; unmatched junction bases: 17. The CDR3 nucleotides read TGTGCCACTGACTCCGGACTAGCCCGGGGGGGGACCCAGTACTTC. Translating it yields CATDSGLARGGTQYF.

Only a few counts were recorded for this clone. The CDR3 coding sequence is TGTGCCAGCAGCTTTCCTATACAGGGTAATGAGCAGTTCTTC. Translation gives CASSFPIQGNEQFF. The chain employs TRBV7-9 and TRBJ2-1, with D perhaps TRBD1 (6 bases). The germline gives CDR1 SEHNR, CDR2 FQNEAQ (reference sequence). Trimming removed 3 bases at V and 7 bases at J, with 13 bases between. There are 14 residues in the CDR3.

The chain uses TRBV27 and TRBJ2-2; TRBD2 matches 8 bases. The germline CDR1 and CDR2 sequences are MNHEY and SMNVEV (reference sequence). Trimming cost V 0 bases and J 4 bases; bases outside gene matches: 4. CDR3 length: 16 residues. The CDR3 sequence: CASSLSRLASTGELFF. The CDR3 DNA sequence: TGTGCCAGCAGTTTATCAAGACTAGCGTCCACCGGGGAGCTGTTTTTT.